This T cell receptor (beta chain) is from a study of T cell repertoires in cytomegalovirus infection. The wider study: Shared public TCR beta signatures pointed to both CMV infection and a matching HLA type.

This clonotype was observed a few times. MiXCR, run by TCRdb on the reads, gives a single entry per CDR3 protein. The sample yields about 190,000 distinct CDR3 sequences, under 30% seen once. Germline CDR1 reads MNHEY; CDR2 reads SVGAGI. Trimming cost V 7 bases and J 5 bases, with 27 bases left between them. The CDR3 totals 18 residues. The sample consisted of PBMCs. This clonotype was sampled from a human donor in good health (CMV status not recorded). Some clones in this sample may be carry-over from other donors' samples. The chain couples TRBV6-5 to TRBJ1-5, with a possible D match to TRBD1 (6 bases). CDR3 in amino acids: CASKPLWGNREEDQPQHF. The CDR3, as DNA: TGTGCCAGCAAGCCCCTTTGGGGAAACAGGGAGGAAGATCAGCCCCAGCATTTT.